These 31 T cell receptor beta chains were all obtained from the same sample, sequenced in a study of identical twins. TCRdb recomputed calls from the 5' RACE reads with MiXCR, one row per CDR3 protein. Among 1,800,000 or so distinct CDR3 sequences listed, roughly 35% were seen once. Material: cord blood. The source is a newborn girl in good health.

The sample holds a few counts of this clonotype. V gene TRBV25-1 combines with J gene TRBJ2-1, with 9 bases matching TRBD1. The CDR3 loop spans 16 amino acids. Per the germline V gene, CDR1 is MGHDK and CDR2 is SYGVNS. J lost 7 bases, V lost 3 bases, and 10 bases had no gene match. The chain's CDR3 is CASSDPGQGRWNEQFF. The CDR3 bases are TGTGCCAGCAGTGACCCCGGACAGGGGAGATGGAATGAGCAGTTCTTC.

J is TRBJ1-6 and V is TRBV10-3; no definite D call. The V gene's germline CDR1 is ENHRY and CDR2 SYGVKD. Deletions cut 1 base from V and 9 bases from J, with 4 bases between. The CDR3 covers 12 residues. The CDR3 reads CAISEFGSPLHF. The CDR3 nucleotides read TGTGCCATCAGTGAGTTTGGTTCACCCCTCCACTTT.

The sample holds a few counts of this clonotype. The rearrangement uses TRBV12-3 or TRBV12-4 and TRBJ2-5, with TRBD2 matching 8 bases. This CDR3 comprises 14 residues. V dropped 5 bases and J dropped 1; count of bases not matched to a gene: 3. The CDR3 region has the DNA TGTGCCAGCAGTCACGGGACTAGCCAAGAGACCCAGTACTTC. Residues: CASSHGTSQETQYF.

This clonotype was detected a few times. CDR3 sequence: CATSRQGTEAFF. DNA of the CDR3: TGTGCCACCAGTCGACAGGGCACTGAAGCTTTCTTT. The genes are TRBV24-1 and TRBJ1-1; 7 bases line up with TRBD1. Trimming removed 6 bases from V and 4 bases from J; junction bases left unmatched: 1. CDR1 is KGHDR and CDR2 is SFDVKD in the germline V gene. The CDR3 consists of 12 residues.

The chain employs TRBV4-2 and TRBJ2-1, with a possible D match to TRBD2 (6 bases). The CDR3 loop spans 16 amino acids. V was cut by 3 bases and J by 2 bases, with 14 bases left in between. Germline lookup yields CDR1 LGHNA and CDR2 YNFKEQ. The DNA of the CDR3 is TGTGCCAGCAGCCAGGGGCAGACTAGGCCCTACAATGAGCAGTTCTTC. The encoded protein is CASSQGQTRPYNEQFF.

The V and J genes are TRBV7-8 and TRBJ2-5; tentatively, D is TRBD1 or TRBD2 (5 bases each). CDR1 is SGHVS, CDR2 FQNEAQ, per germline. CDR3 length: 15 amino acids. Trimming took off 4 bases at V and 1 base at J, with 13 bases between the two ends. CDR3 protein: CASSSERGPQETQYF. CDR3 in DNA: TGTGCCAGCAGCTCAGAACGGGGACCCCAAGAGACCCAGTACTTC.

This clonotype turned up a few times. The V and J genes are TRBV30 and TRBJ1-2, with TRBD1 matching over 9 bases. V gave up 2 bases and J gave up 4 bases; unmatched junction bases: 5. Germline values: CDR1 GTSNPN, CDR2 SVGIG (reference sequence). The CDR3 totals 14 residues. CDR3 DNA sequence: TGTGCCTGGAGTATGGACAGGGGAGGCTATGGCTACACCTTC. Amino acid sequence: CAWSMDRGGYGYTF.

The chain uses TRBV30 and TRBJ1-2; no clear D gene. V lost 0 bases and J 8 bases, leaving 10 bases between the germline ends. Germline V gene lookup returns CDR1 GTSNPN and CDR2 SVGIG (reference sequence). This CDR3 spans 12 amino acids. The DNA for the CDR3 is TGTGCCTGGAGTGTACGAGGGAACGGCTACACCTTC. The encoded protein is CAWSVRGNGYTF.

This sequence joins TRBV6-6 and TRBJ2-1; TRBD2 matches 14 bases. The CDR3 runs to 17 residues. In germline, CDR1 is MNHNY, CDR2 SVGAGI (reference sequence). The V segment lost 3 bases and the J segment 8 bases; nucleotides outside the gene matches: 9. The CDR3 coding sequence is TGTGCCAGCAGTTATGGTCGACTAGCGGGAGGGAGGCATGAGCAGTTCTTC. Translating gives CASSYGRLAGGRHEQFF.

This clonotype was observed many times. V is TRBV12-3 or TRBV12-4 and J is TRBJ1-4; D might be TRBD1 (5 bases). V dropped 3 bases and J dropped 0 bases, with 8 bases sitting between them. This CDR3 comprises 15 residues. As DNA, the CDR3 is TGTGCCAGCAGTTTCTTGGGGGCAACTAATGAAAAACTGTTTTTT. Its translation: CASSFLGATNEKLFF.

This clonotype was detected a few times. The rearrangement joins TRBV7-2 to TRBJ2-3; 7 positions match TRBD2. The V and J ends lost 1 base and 0 bases, in that order; junction bases with no gene match: 4. Germline V lookup: CDR1 SGHTA, CDR2 FQGNSA. The CDR3 is 16 amino acids. DNA of the CDR3: TGTGCCAGCAGCTTAGGCTACGGGAGGAGCACAGATACGCAGTATTTT. This translates into CASSLGYGRSTDTQYF.

This chain uses TRBV21-1 with TRBJ1-1. TRBV21-1 is deemed a pseudogene. The CDR3 has 10 residues. This chain's CDR3 is CATNGVEAFF. The CDR3 bases are TGTGCCACCAACGGGGTTGAAGCTTTCTTT.

DNA for the CDR3: TGCAGTGCTAGTAGCACAATGAATAGCAATCAGCCCCAGCATTTT. This sequence encodes CSASSTMNSNQPQHF. V is TRBV20-1 and J is TRBJ1-5; D is unresolved. Germline assignment: CDR1 DFQATT and CDR2 SNEGSKA (reference sequence). The CDR3 loop spans 15 amino acids. V gave up 3 bases and J gave up 0 bases, with 12 bases separating them.

About this clonotype itself: A junction end diverges from the germline sequence, so it may reflect a read error. V usage is TRBV27 and J usage is TRBJ1-5; possible D gene TRBD1, 5 bases. The CDR3 sequence is 14 residues long. Germline assignment: CDR1 MNHEY and CDR2 SMNVEV (reference sequence). CDR3 DNA sequence: TGTGCCAGCAGTTTCCAGGGAAGCAATCAGCCCCGGCATTTT. Residues: CASSFQGSNQPRHF.

The chain couples TRBV10-3 to TRBJ2-7, with D unclear. V was pared by 3 bases and J by 5 bases, with 11 bases between. CDR3 length: 13 amino acids. Germline V gene sequence: CDR1 ENHRY, CDR2 SYGVKD. The CDR3 DNA follows: TGTGCCATCAGTGATGAACAGATCCACGAGCAGTACTTC. It translates to CAISDEQIHEQYF.

V gene TRBV20-1 combines with J gene TRBJ2-5; a weak D match, TRBD1 (5 bases). The germline V and J ends were trimmed by 3 bases and 4 bases, with 12 bases remaining between them. This CDR3 contains 13 residues. The germline V gene encodes CDR1 DFQATT and CDR2 SNEGSKA (reference sequence). CDR3: CSARKTARETQYF. In DNA form, the CDR3 reads TGCAGTGCTAGGAAGACAGCACGAGAGACCCAGTACTTC.

The J gene is TRBJ1-4, the V gene TRBV4-1, with TRBD1 matching 8 bases. Losses at the gene ends were 4 bases for V and 4 bases for J; bases not matched to a gene: 5. The germline gives CDR1 MGHRA, CDR2 YSYEKL. The length of the CDR3 is 15 residues. The CDR3 loop is CASSRWDRLNEKLFF. The CDR3 DNA reads as TGCGCCAGCAGCCGCTGGGACAGGCTTAATGAAAAACTGTTTTTT.

The rearrangement links TRBV20-1 to TRBJ1-1; D not resolved. Trimming left V 4 bases short and J 0 bases short, with 18 bases between. CDR1 DFQATT and CDR2 SNEGSKA come from the germline V gene (reference sequence). The CDR3 is 16 residues long. The CDR3 nucleotides read TGCAGTGCTAAAAGTATGGCATATCCAATGAACACTGAAGCTTTCTTT. Translating it yields CSAKSMAYPMNTEAFF.

The chain recombines TRBV27 with TRBJ2-7, with TRBD1 as a possible D gene (6 bases). The V end lost 3 bases, the J end lost 2 bases, and 11 bases lay between the germline ends. This CDR3 has 14 residues. Germline CDR1 MNHEY, CDR2 SMNVEV (reference sequence). CDR3 sequence (DNA): TGTGCCAGCAGTTTGGGGGCGAAGGCCTACGAGCAGTACTTC. Its protein product is CASSLGAKAYEQYF.

V and J are TRBV6-1 and TRBJ2-1; 16 bases agree with TRBD2. This CDR3 spans 18 amino acids. V lost 7 bases, J lost 3 bases, and 9 bases stayed unmatched. Germline V gene data show CDR1 as MNHNS and CDR2 as SASEGT. The DNA for the CDR3 is TGTGCCAGCACCAACCGGGGACTAGCGGGGGGGCGCTACAATGAGCAGTTCTTC. The encoded protein is CASTNRGLAGGRYNEQFF.

This clonotype has at least ten counts. The gene calls are TRBV12-3 or TRBV12-4 and TRBJ2-7; a possible D gene is TRBD1 (5 bases). The V end was cut by 5 bases, the J end by 3 bases, with 11 bases between. CDR3 length: 13 residues. Here the CDR3 DNA reads TGTGCCAGCAGTCCACAGGACGGCTACGAGCAGTACTTC. This codes for CASSPQDGYEQYF.

The chain carries TRBV5-1 and TRBJ1-6, with D possibly TRBD1 on 6 matching bases. The CDR3 spans 17 residues. Germline loops: CDR1 SGHRS, CDR2 YFSETQ. V lost 4 bases and J 0 bases, leaving 14 bases between the germline ends. The CDR3 sequence: CASSVRGQSSYNSPLHF. As DNA, the CDR3 is TGCGCCAGCAGCGTTCGCGGACAGAGCTCCTATAATTCACCCCTCCACTTT. Drawing the rest from reference TRBV5-1 and TRBJ1-6, the complete variable domain is KAGVTQTPRYLIKTRGQQVTLSCSPISGHRSVSWYQQTPGQGLQFLFEYFSETQRNKGNFPGRFSGRQFSNSRSEMNVSTLELGDSALYLCASSVRGQSSYNSPLHFGNGTRLTVT.

V and J are TRBV2 and TRBJ2-5; tentative D call: TRBD1 (6 bases). CDR1 and CDR2 (germline): SNHLY, FYNNEI. V lost 5 bases, J lost 5 bases, and 9 bases lay in between. The CDR3 has 12 residues. For the CDR3, the DNA is TGTGCCAGCAGTAGGGGGTCGGAGACCCAGTACTTC. Protein sequence: CASSRGSETQYF.

This clonotype was seen only a few times. V is TRBV24-1 and J is TRBJ2-1; D gene uncertain. The CDR3 length is 17 residues. Between the trimmed V and J ends, which lost 3 bases and 0 bases, there was a span of 14 bases. The germline gives CDR1 KGHDR, CDR2 SFDVKD. CDR3 nucleotides: TGTGCCACCAGTGATCTCCTTCCGCGTAGCTCCTACAATGAGCAGTTCTTC. This sequence encodes CATSDLLPRSSYNEQFF.

As regards this clonotype: One junction end does not reproduce the germline sequence, and a read error may be involved. The chain employs TRBV27 and TRBJ1-1; a possible D gene is TRBD1 (5 bases). Germline V gene lookup returns CDR1 MNHEY and CDR2 SMNVEV (reference sequence). CDR3 length equals 15 residues. CDR3 DNA sequence: TGTGCCGGCAGCTCAAGACAGAGACTGAACACTGAAGCTTTCTTT. It translates to CAGSSRQRLNTEAFF.

This chain links TRBV27 with TRBJ2-1, with 12 bases lining up with TRBD2. The germline V gene has CDR1 MNHEY and CDR2 SMNVEV (reference sequence). CDR3 length equals 15 residues. V lost 5 bases, J lost 5 bases, and 4 bases stayed unmatched. CDR3 in DNA: TGTGCCAGCAGTGCCGGGACTAGCGGGCACAATGAGCAGTTCTTC. Its translation: CASSAGTSGHNEQFF.

In DNA, the CDR3 is TGCGCCAGCGAATCGGGCAATGAGCAGTACTTC. Translation gives CASESGNEQYF. The chain links TRBV5-1 to TRBJ2-5; D is uncertain. Germline CDR1 reads SGHRS; CDR2 reads YFSETQ. CDR3 length: 11 amino acids. V lost 7 bases, J lost 11 bases, and 15 bases lay in between. The full variable domain, its missing parts supplied by reference TRBV5-1 and TRBJ2-5, is KAGVTQTPRYLIKTRGQQVTLSCSPISGHRSVSWYQQTPGQGLQFLFEYFSETQRNKGNFPGRFSGRQFSNSRSEMNVSTLELGDSALYLCASESGNEQYFGPGTRLLVL.

This clonotype was observed at least ten times. The rearrangement links TRBV29-1 to TRBJ2-3; 12 bases line up with TRBD2. Germline values: CDR1 SQVTM, CDR2 ANQGSEA. The CDR3 extends over 13 amino acids. The V and J ends lost 4 bases and 6 bases, in that order; junction bases with no gene match: 2. The CDR3 DNA is TGCAGCGTTGGGCTAGCGGGGGGGGATACGCAGTATTTT. Its protein product is CSVGLAGGDTQYF.

DNA of the CDR3: TGTGCCAGCCAACGAGCGGGGGCCTACAATGAGCAGTTCTTC. Amino acids: CASQRAGAYNEQFF. This sequence joins TRBV12-3 or TRBV12-4 and TRBJ2-1; 8 positions match TRBD2. There are 14 residues in the CDR3. V gave up 8 bases and J gave up 2 bases; unmatched junction bases: 5.

This clonotype was seen a few times. CDR3 bases: TGTGCCAGCAGTGAAGATGTCTCGGGATCACCCCTCCACTTT. This encodes CASSEDVSGSPLHF. The chain links TRBV2 to TRBJ1-6; D is uncertain. Trimming cost V 1 base and J 10 bases, with 11 bases left between them. The germline V gene has CDR1 SNHLY and CDR2 FYNNEI. The CDR3 contains 14 residues.

This clonotype was seen only a few times. The chain carries TRBV20-1 and TRBJ2-7; a weak D match, TRBD2 (6 bases). The CDR3 consists of 13 residues. Per the germline V gene, CDR1 is DFQATT and CDR2 is SNEGSKA (reference sequence). V dropped 3 bases and J dropped 3 bases, with 12 bases sitting between them. The CDR3 bases are TGCAGTGCTAGGCCGTCCGGGAGCTACGAGCAGTACTTC. As protein: CSARPSGSYEQYF.